This is a list of T cell receptor beta chains from one sample in a study of shared clonotypes between healthy human individuals. Profiled with immunoSEQ multiplex PCR; TCRdb holds only in-frame clones, not every one. Of over a million clones in the sample, more than 75% were seen once. Material: memory CD4+ T cells from PBMCs. These receptors all stem from a man between 18 and 35 years old in good health. Some clones in this sample may be carry-over from other donors' samples. Each CDR3 is given with its conserved first and last residue.

j_gene: TRBJ2-7
v_gene: TRBV19
CDR3aa: CASMASGGVEQYF

j_gene: TRBJ2-2
v_gene: TRBV18
CDR3aa: CASSPGLAAGELFF

j_gene: TRBJ2-5
v_gene: TRBV7-2
CDR3aa: CASSSYGTGPETQYF

j_gene: TRBJ2-1
v_gene: TRBV6-5
CDR3aa: CASSYLKRSSYNEQFF

j_gene: TRBJ2-7
v_gene: TRBV5-4
CDR3aa: CASSLGGRVYEQYF

j_gene: TRBJ2-3
v_gene: TRBV28
CDR3aa: CASRALYTDTQYF

j_gene: TRBJ1-2
v_gene: TRBV2
CDR3aa: CASNDAGGPYGYTF

j_gene: TRBJ1-3
v_gene: TRBV28
CDR3aa: CASSKTPLSGNTIYF

j_gene: TRBJ2-5
v_gene: TRBV5-6
CDR3aa: CASSLGSGAGVETQYF

j_gene: TRBJ2-3
v_gene: TRBV7-8
CDR3aa: CASSSPLTSGGTDTQYF

j_gene: TRBJ2-3
v_gene: TRBV7-6
CDR3aa: CASSPQQGASTDTQYF

j_gene: TRBJ2-4
v_gene: TRBV7-9
CDR3aa: CASSLDSGGGAYF

j_gene: TRBJ1-1
v_gene: TRBV10-3
CDR3aa: CAISDRGDTEAFF

j_gene: TRBJ2-1
v_gene: TRBV5-8
CDR3aa: CASSFGGRNEQFF

j_gene: TRBJ1-4
v_gene: TRBV28
CDR3aa: CASSSSRGSRTEKLFF

j_gene: TRBJ1-4
v_gene: TRBV5-4
CDR3aa: CASSSGGLQQKLFF

j_gene: TRBJ2-2
v_gene: TRBV29-1
CDR3aa: CSVSSQGYTGELFF

j_gene: TRBJ2-1
v_gene: TRBV6-1
CDR3aa: CATSETVGINEQFF

j_gene: TRBJ1-1
v_gene: TRBV6-1
CDR3aa: CASSEIGTVNTEAFF

j_gene: TRBJ1-2
v_gene: TRBV5-4
CDR3aa: CASSPPVGYGYTF

j_gene: TRBJ2-1
v_gene: TRBV29-1
CDR3aa: CSVEEAGGKGNEQFF

j_gene: TRBJ1-5
v_gene: TRBV28
CDR3aa: CASSFGRQGAGQPQHF

j_gene: TRBJ2-7
v_gene: TRBV5-1
CDR3aa: CASSLDPGATYEQYF

j_gene: TRBJ2-5
v_gene: TRBV28
CDR3aa: CASNLAGAGGETQYF

j_gene: TRBJ2-7
v_gene: TRBV7-2
CDR3aa: CASSLGNPGNSYEQYF

j_gene: TRBJ1-1
v_gene: TRBV5-8
CDR3aa: CASSLGQVSWNTEAFF

j_gene: TRBJ1-2
v_gene: TRBV5-1
CDR3aa: CASSLGGPANYGYTF

j_gene: TRBJ1-1
v_gene: TRBV5-8
CDR3aa: CASRGAKNGRNTEAFF

j_gene: TRBJ2-1
v_gene: TRBV28
CDR3aa: CASSLSGGEGNNEQFF

j_gene: TRBJ2-2
v_gene: TRBV7-2
CDR3aa: CASSLRQGSTGELFF

j_gene: TRBJ2-1
v_gene: TRBV11-3
CDR3aa: CASSLDQGREGLYNEQFF

j_gene: TRBJ2-7
v_gene: TRBV27
CDR3aa: CASSRDRGIHLYEQYF

j_gene: TRBJ1-2
v_gene: TRBV5-1
CDR3aa: CASSLPGSGYTF

j_gene: TRBJ2-7
v_gene: TRBV11-2
CDR3aa: CASSLGTVLTYEQYF